The rows below give T cell receptor beta chains drawn from one sample of a study of blood T cell repertoires in COVID-19. Sequencing was performed with immunoSEQ multiplex PCR; in TCRdb, only in-frame clones are kept and a portion is missing. Seen here are around 53,000 clones, about three quarters observed once, and the top ten hold roughly a fifth. Sequences were obtained from peripheral blood. These receptors all come from a man over 45 with active or convalescent COVID-19. Both conserved end residues are part of each CDR3. A D gene is named only where the DNA matches it firmly. Size is omitted from some rows. Given values are once, few, many or a class for expanded clones.

clone_size	d_call	v_call	j_call	cdr3_aa	cdr3_nt
NA	NA	TRBV3-1/TRBV3-2	TRBJ1-1	CASSLQTEAFF	TGTGCCAGCAGCCTCCAGACTGAAGCTTTCTTT
NA	TRBD1	TRBV10-1	TRBJ1-1	CASSESGTGVEAFF	TGCGCCAGCAGTGAGTCGGGGACAGGGGTTGAAGCTTTCTTT
NA	NA	TRBV7-6	TRBJ1-6	CASSWGPGAENSPLHF	TGTGCCAGCAGCTGGGGGCCAGGGGCGGAGAATTCACCCCTCCACTTT
NA	TRBD2	TRBV29-1	TRBJ2-1	CSVTGTSGGAYNEQFF	TGCAGCGTAACCGGGACTAGCGGGGGGGCCTACAATGAGCAGTTCTTC
few	NA	TRBV4-2	TRBJ2-3	CASSQDARTQYF	TGTGCCAGCAGCCAAGACGCGAGGACGCAGTATTTT
NA	NA	TRBV20-1	TRBJ1-5	CSASDRLTPQHF	TGCAGTGCTAGTGACAGGTTAACGCCCCAGCATTTT
NA	NA	TRBV11-2	TRBJ1-4	CASSLREGKLFF	TGTGCCAGCAGCCTCCGGGAGGGAAAACTGTTTTTT
NA	TRBD1	TRBV4-1	TRBJ1-3	CASSPWWTGGLQGAGNTIYF	TGCGCCAGCAGCCCGTGGTGGACAGGGGGTTTGCAAGGAGCCGGAAACACCATATATTTT
NA	TRBD1	TRBV5-4	TRBJ2-7	CASSFGQGVGEQYF	TGTGCCAGCAGCTTTGGGCAGGGGGTCGGCGAGCAGTACTTC
once	NA	TRBV5-1	TRBJ2-3	CASSSDKPTDTQYF	TGCGCCAGCAGCTCGGACAAACCCACAGATACGCAGTATTTT
NA	TRBD2	TRBV19	TRBJ2-1	CASSLSGASNEQFF	TGTGCCAGTAGTCTTAGCGGGGCTTCCAATGAGCAGTTCTTC
NA	TRBD1	TRBV6-5	TRBJ1-4	CASSQPGDSNEKLFF	TGTGCCAGCAGTCAACCTGGGGACAGTAATGAAAAACTGTTTTTT
few	NA	TRBV12-3/TRBV12-4	TRBJ2-5	CASSSQGRETQYF	TGTGCCAGCAGTTCACAGGGGAGGGAGACCCAGTACTTC
NA	NA	TRBV11-1	TRBJ2-1	CASSPPPGHSYNEQFF	TGTGCCAGCAGCCCCCCCCCGGGACACTCCTACAATGAGCAGTTCTTC
NA	TRBD1	TRBV9	TRBJ1-5	CASSVEGGDQPQHF	TGTGCCAGCAGCGTAGAAGGGGGCGACCAGCCCCAGCATTTT
once	TRBD1	TRBV14	TRBJ1-1	CASSLDIRQGAFF	TGTGCCAGCAGCCTTGATATTCGACAGGGTGCTTTCTTT
NA	TRBD2	TRBV7-3	TRBJ2-3	CASSSGLAGVGDTQYF	TGTGCCAGCAGCTCGGGACTAGCGGGAGTCGGGGATACGCAGTATTTT
NA	TRBD1	TRBV19	TRBJ2-7	CASSSRTGALYEQYF	TGTGCCAGTAGTAGCAGGACAGGCGCACTTTACGAGCAGTACTTC
NA	TRBD1	TRBV5-1	TRBJ1-2	CASGGQGNYGYTF	TGCGCCAGCGGAGGACAGGGGAACTATGGCTACACCTTC
NA	TRBD1	TRBV2	TRBJ1-5	CASNSDRGSYQPQHF	TGTGCCAGCAACTCGGACAGGGGATCATATCAGCCCCAGCATTTT
NA	TRBD2	TRBV7-3	TRBJ2-1	CASSLTSGSGYNEQFF	TGTGCCAGCAGCTTAACTAGCGGGAGCGGCTATAATGAGCAGTTCTTC
once	NA	TRBV7-3	TRBJ2-7	CASSLMPSTDTYEQYF	TGTGCCAGCAGCTTAATGCCTAGCACAGATACCTACGAGCAGTACTTC
few	NA	TRBV3-1/TRBV3-2	TRBJ1-3	CASSRQGGSGNTIYF	TGTGCCAGCAGCCGGCAGGGTGGGTCCGGAAACACCATATATTTT